The 13 T cell receptor beta chains in this list originate from one sample, sequenced in a study of human T cells and chemical hapten exposure. The time point denotes: pre-sensitization, week 0. The treatment here: therapeutic diphenylcyclopropenone sensitization with weekly scalp DPC. Each CDR3 protein is one row after TCRdb ran MiXCR on the RACE reads. The repertoire holds roughly 380,000 distinct CDR3 sequences, with roughly 4.6% as singletons. This material consisted of whole blood, taken in connection with sensitization to the hapten diphenylcyclopropenone (DPC). These receptors were obtained from a woman aged 50 to 60 with alopecia areata. Some clones in this sample may be carry-over from other donors' samples.

Concerning this clonotype itself: A far larger clone is off by one base, so a read error is likely. The V and J genes are TRBV6-2 or TRBV6-3 and TRBJ2-3; unclear D gene. The CDR3 length is 11 residues. In germline, CDR1 is MNHEY, CDR2 SVGEGT. Written as DNA, the CDR3 is TGTGACAGCAGTACCACAGATACGCAGTATTTT. It yields the protein CDSSTTDTQYF.

In this sample, this clonotype turned up many times. V and J are TRBV28 and TRBJ2-7, with D unclear. Germline V gene lookup returns CDR1 MDHEN and CDR2 SYDVKM. The CDR3 is 13 amino acids. V lost 7 bases and J 3 bases, leaving 13 bases between the germline ends. The CDR3 DNA reads as TGTGCCAGCACCTCGGTATTGCTCTACGAGCAGTACTTC. Its translation: CASTSVLLYEQYF.

This clonotype has more than one count but fewer than ten. The chain combines TRBV28 with TRBJ2-3; weak D call: TRBD2 (7 bases). The CDR3 length is 15 residues. V gave up 9 bases and J gave up 4 bases, with 20 bases separating them. Germline-derived CDR1 and CDR2 are MDHEN and SYDVKM. CDR3 in DNA: TGTGCCAGTTCGAGGGAGGGGGGGGCCTCAGATACGCAGTATTTT. It translates to CASSREGGASDTQYF.

This clonotype was seen more than once but under ten times. The genes are TRBV9 and TRBJ1-2, with 7 bases aligning to TRBD1. V gave up 4 bases and J gave up 3 bases; unmatched junction bases: 9. This CDR3 has 15 amino acids. From germline, CDR1 is SGDLS and CDR2 YYNGEE. The CDR3 region has the DNA TGTGCCAGCAGCCCTGGACCAGGGGGGGACTATGGCTACACCTTC. It translates to CASSPGPGGDYGYTF.

This sequence joins TRBV20-1 and TRBJ2-3, with 11 bases fitting TRBD2. Germline V lookup: CDR1 DFQATT, CDR2 SNEGSKA (reference sequence). The CDR3 has 15 residues. V shed 3 bases and J 3 bases; nucleotides not matched to a gene: 5. The CDR3 loop is CSASSSGGRTDTQYF. In DNA form, the CDR3 reads TGCAGTGCTAGTTCTAGCGGGGGGCGGACAGATACGCAGTATTTT.

This clonotype was picked up many times. This chain joins TRBV15 and TRBJ1-3; D is ambiguous. The CDR3 sequence is 15 residues long. Deletions cut 0 bases from V and 6 bases from J, with 12 bases between. Germline assignment: CDR1 LNHNV and CDR2 YYDKDF (reference sequence). The CDR3 region has the DNA TGTGCCACCAGCAGAGAAGTTACAGAGGAAAACACCATATATTTT. It specifies CATSREVTEENTIYF.

In this sample, this clonotype turned up many times. The J gene is TRBJ2-5, the V gene TRBV7-2; 11 bases align to TRBD2. This CDR3 spans 17 amino acids. J lost 5 bases, V lost 6 bases, and 14 bases had no gene match. Germline CDR1 and CDR2: SGHTA and FQGNSA. In DNA, the CDR3 is TGTGCCAGCAGGCCCGGGACTAGCGGTACGGGACGGGAGACCCAGTACTTC. It codes for CASRPGTSGTGRETQYF.

This clonotype was picked up many times. The chain has TRBV20-1 and TRBJ2-3; 7 bases are a match to TRBD2. J gave up 8 bases and V 7 bases, and 12 bases lay outside the gene matches. Germline assignment: CDR1 DFQATT and CDR2 SNEGSKA (reference sequence). The CDR3 runs 13 residues. The CDR3 DNA reads TGCAGTGTCCCGCGAATGGGGGAGGGTACGCAGTATTTT. As protein: CSVPRMGEGTQYF.

This clonotype was seen many times. The V gene is TRBV27, the J gene TRBJ2-7; D uncertain. With 3 bases removed from V and 0 bases from J, the gap between germline ends came to 9 bases. The CDR3 extends over 14 amino acids. CDR1 MNHEY and CDR2 SMNVEV come from the germline V gene (reference sequence). CDR3 in DNA: TGTGCCAGCAGTTTTGCGATCCTCTCCTACGAGCAGTACTTC. It specifies CASSFAILSYEQYF.

This clonotype came up a few times. This chain joins TRBV5-1 and TRBJ2-7; D is unclear. V lost 2 bases, J lost 1 base, and 7 bases lay in between. The germline V gene encodes CDR1 SGHRS and CDR2 YFSETQ. This CDR3 comprises 13 residues. The CDR3 region is CASSFAYSYEQYF. The CDR3 coding sequence is TGCGCCAGCAGCTTCGCTTATTCCTACGAGCAGTACTTC.

The V call is TRBV6-4, the J call TRBJ1-6; D ambiguous. Germline CDR1 and CDR2: MRHNA and SNTAGT. The CDR3 loop spans 13 amino acids. Trimming cost V 3 bases and J 5 bases, with 5 bases left between them. The CDR3 loop reads CASSEKDNSPLHF. CDR3 sequence (DNA): TGTGCCAGCAGTGAAAAGGATAATTCACCCCTCCACTTT.

This clonotype occurred once. A much bigger clone sits one base away, suggesting this may be a read error. J is TRBJ2-7 and V is TRBV29-1, with 7 bases lining up with TRBD1. Germline trimming cut 2 bases from V and 3 bases from J; bases unmatched to any gene: 7. This CDR3 contains 14 residues. The germline CDR1 and CDR2 sequences are SQVTM and ANQGSEA. The CDR3 bases are TGCAGCGTTGAACGGCAGGGGGATATCTACGAGCAGTACTTC. Translation: CSVERQGDIYEQYF.

This clonotype was recorded many times. The genes are TRBV2 and TRBJ2-2; 10 nucleotides match TRBD2. The CDR3 is 15 residues long. CDR1 is SNHLY and CDR2 is FYNNEI in the germline V gene. V was pared by 2 bases and J by 6 bases, with 3 bases of the junction left unmatched. The CDR3 is CASSETSGVSGELFF. CDR3 coding DNA: TGTGCCAGCAGTGAAACTAGCGGGGTATCCGGGGAGCTGTTTTTT. Based on the CDR3 plus reference TRBV2 and TRBJ2-2, the full variable domain is EPEVTQTPSHQVTQMGQEVILRCVPISNHLYFYWYRQILGQKVEFLVSFYNNEISEKSEIFDDQFSVERPDGSNFTLKIRSTKLEDSAMYFCASSETSGVSGELFFGEGSRLTVL.